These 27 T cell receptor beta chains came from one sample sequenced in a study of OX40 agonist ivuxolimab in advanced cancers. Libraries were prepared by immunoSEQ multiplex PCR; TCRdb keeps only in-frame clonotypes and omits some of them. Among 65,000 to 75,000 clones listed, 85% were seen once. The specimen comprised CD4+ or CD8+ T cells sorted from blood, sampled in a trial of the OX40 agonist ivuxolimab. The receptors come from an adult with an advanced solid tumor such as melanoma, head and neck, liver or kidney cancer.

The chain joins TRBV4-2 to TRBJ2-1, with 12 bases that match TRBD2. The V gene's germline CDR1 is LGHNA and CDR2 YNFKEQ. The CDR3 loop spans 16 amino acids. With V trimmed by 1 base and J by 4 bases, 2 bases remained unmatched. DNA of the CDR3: TGTGCCAGCAGCCAAGGACTAGCGGGGGCTTACAATGAGCAGTTCTTC. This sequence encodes CASSQGLAGAYNEQFF.

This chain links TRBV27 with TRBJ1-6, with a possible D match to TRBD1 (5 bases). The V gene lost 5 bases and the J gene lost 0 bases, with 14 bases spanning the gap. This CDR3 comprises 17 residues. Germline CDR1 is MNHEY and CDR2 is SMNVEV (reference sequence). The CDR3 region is CASSRGDGSSYNSPLHF. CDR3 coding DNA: TGTGCCAGCAGTCGCGGGGACGGGAGCTCCTATAATTCACCCCTCCACTTT.

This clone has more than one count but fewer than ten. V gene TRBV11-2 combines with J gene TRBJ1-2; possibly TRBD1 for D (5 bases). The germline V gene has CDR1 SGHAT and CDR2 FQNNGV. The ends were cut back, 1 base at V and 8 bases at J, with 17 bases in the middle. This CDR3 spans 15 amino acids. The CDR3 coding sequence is TGTGCCAGCAGCTTAGGCCCCGACAGCATCAGGGGCTACACCTTC. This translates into CASSLGPDSIRGYTF.

The CDR3: CASSQDYQGPNTEAFF. CDR3 nucleotides: TGTGCCAGCAGCCAAGATTACCAGGGGCCGAACACTGAAGCTTTCTTT. J is TRBJ1-1 and V is TRBV4-2; D is possibly TRBD1 (6 bases). CDR3 size: 16 residues. Germline V gene sequence: CDR1 LGHNA, CDR2 YNFKEQ. The V end was cut by 0 bases, the J end by 1 base, with 12 bases between.

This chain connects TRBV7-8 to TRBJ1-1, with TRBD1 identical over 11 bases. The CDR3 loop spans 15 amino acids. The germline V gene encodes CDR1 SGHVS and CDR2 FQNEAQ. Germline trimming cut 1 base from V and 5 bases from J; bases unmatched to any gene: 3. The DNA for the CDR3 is TGTGCCAGCAGCTTAGGGACAGGGGGCCGGACTGAAGCTTTCTTT. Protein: CASSLGTGGRTEAFF.

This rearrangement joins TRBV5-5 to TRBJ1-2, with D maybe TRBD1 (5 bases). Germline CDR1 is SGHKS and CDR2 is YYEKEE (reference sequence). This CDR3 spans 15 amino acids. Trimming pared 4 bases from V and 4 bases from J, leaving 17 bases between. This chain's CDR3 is CASSPDGAHGYGYTF. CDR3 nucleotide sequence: TGTGCCAGCAGCCCGGACGGGGCGCATGGCTATGGCTACACCTTC.

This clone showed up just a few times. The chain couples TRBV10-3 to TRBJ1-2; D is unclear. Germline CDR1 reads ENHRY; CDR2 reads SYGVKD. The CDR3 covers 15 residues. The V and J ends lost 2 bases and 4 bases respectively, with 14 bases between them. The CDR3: CAISERAPKFYGYTF. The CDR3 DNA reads TGTGCCATCAGTGAGCGGGCTCCTAAATTCTATGGCTACACCTTC.

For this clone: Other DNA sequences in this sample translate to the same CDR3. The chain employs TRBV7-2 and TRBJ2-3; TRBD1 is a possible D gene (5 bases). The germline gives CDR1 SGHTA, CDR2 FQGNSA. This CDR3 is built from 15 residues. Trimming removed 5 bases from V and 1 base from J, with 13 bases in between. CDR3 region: CASSPDSLGTDTQYF. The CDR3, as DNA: TGTGCCAGCAGCCCAGACAGTTTAGGCACAGATACGCAGTATTTT.

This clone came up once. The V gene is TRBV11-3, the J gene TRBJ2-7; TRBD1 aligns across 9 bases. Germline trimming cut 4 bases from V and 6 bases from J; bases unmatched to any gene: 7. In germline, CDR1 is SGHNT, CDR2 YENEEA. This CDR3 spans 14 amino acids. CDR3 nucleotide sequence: TGTGCCAGCAGCTCGTGGACAGGGGCCACCGAGCAGTACTTC. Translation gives CASSSWTGATEQYF.

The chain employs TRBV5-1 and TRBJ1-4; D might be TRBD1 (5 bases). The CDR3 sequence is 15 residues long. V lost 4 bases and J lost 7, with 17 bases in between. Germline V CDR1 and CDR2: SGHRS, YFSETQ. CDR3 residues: CASSPSRAGSEKLFF. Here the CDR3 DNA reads TGCGCCAGCAGCCCTTCGAGGGCAGGGAGTGAAAAACTGTTTTTT. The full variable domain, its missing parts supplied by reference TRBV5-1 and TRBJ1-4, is KAGVTQTPRYLIKTRGQQVTLSCSPISGHRSVSWYQQTPGQGLQFLFEYFSETQRNKGNFPGRFSGRQFSNSRSEMNVSTLELGDSALYLCASSPSRAGSEKLFFGSGTQLSVL.

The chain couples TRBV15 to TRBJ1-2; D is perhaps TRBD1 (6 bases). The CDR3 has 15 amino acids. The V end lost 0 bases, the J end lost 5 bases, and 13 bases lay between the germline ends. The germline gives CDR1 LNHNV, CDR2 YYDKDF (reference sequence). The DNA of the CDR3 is TGTGCCACCAGCAGAGAGCAGGGGCCGCGATATGGCTACACCTTC. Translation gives CATSREQGPRYGYTF. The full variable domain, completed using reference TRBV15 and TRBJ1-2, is DAMVIQNPRYQVTQFGKPVTLSCSQTLNHNVMYWYQQKSSQAPKLLFHYYDKDFNNEADTPDNFQSRRPNTSFCFLDIRSPGLGDTAMYLCATSREQGPRYGYTFGSGTRLTVV.

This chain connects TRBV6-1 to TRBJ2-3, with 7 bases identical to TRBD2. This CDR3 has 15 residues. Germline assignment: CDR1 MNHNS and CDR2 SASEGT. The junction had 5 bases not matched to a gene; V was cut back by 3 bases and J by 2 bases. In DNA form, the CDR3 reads TGTGCCAGCAGTGATCGAGGGAGGGACACAGATACGCAGTATTTT. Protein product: CASSDRGRDTDTQYF.

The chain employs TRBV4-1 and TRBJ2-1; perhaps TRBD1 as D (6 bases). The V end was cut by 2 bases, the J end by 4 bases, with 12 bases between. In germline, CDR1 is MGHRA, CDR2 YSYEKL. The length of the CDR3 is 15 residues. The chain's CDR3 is CASSQPRDTYNEQFF. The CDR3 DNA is TGCGCCAGCAGCCAACCCCGGGACACTTACAATGAGCAGTTCTTC.

CDR3 bases: TGTGCCAGCAGTTTTTTGGGCCCAACTCGCGAGCAGTACTTC. This gives the protein CASSFLGPTREQYF. The V and J genes are TRBV27 and TRBJ2-7; D remains ambiguous. CDR1 MNHEY and CDR2 SMNVEV come from the germline V gene (reference sequence). This CDR3 comprises 14 residues. The V and J ends lost 3 bases and 6 bases respectively, with 15 bases between them.

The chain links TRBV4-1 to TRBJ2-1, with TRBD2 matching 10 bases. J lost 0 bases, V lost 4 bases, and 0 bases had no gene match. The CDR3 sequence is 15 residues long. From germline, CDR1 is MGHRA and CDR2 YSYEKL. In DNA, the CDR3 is TGCGCCAGCAGCCGACTAGCGGGCTCCTACAATGAGCAGTTCTTC. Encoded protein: CASSRLAGSYNEQFF.

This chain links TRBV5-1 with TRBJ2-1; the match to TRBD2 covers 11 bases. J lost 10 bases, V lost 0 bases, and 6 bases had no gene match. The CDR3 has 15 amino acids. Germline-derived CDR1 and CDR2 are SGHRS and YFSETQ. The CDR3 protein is CASSLATSGGTEQFF. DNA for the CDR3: TGCGCCAGCAGCTTGGCAACTAGCGGGGGCACGGAGCAGTTCTTC.

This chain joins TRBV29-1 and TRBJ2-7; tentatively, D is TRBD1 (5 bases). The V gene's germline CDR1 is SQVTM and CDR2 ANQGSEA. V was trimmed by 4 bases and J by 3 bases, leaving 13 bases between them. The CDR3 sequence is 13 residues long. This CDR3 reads CSVGGSSFYEQYF. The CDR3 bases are TGCAGCGTTGGGGGCAGTTCTTTCTACGAGCAGTACTTC.

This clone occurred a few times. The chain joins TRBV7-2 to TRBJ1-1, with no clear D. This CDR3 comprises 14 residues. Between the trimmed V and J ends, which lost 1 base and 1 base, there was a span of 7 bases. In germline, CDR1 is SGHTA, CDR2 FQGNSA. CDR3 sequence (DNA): TGTGCCAGCAGCTTAGGACCCCGGAACACTGAAGCTTTCTTT. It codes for CASSLGPRNTEAFF.

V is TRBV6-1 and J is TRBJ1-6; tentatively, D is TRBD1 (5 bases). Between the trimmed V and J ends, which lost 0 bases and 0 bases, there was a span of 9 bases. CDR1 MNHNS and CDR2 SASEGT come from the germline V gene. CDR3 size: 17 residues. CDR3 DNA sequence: TGTGCCAGCAGTGAAGCGAGACAGAGCTCCTATAATTCACCCCTCCACTTT. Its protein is CASSEARQSSYNSPLHF.

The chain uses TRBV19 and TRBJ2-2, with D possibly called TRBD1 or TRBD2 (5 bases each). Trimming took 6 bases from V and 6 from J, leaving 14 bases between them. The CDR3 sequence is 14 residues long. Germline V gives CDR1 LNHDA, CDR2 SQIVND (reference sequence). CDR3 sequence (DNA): TGTGCCAGTAGCAGGGACGGGGTACCCGGGGAGCTGTTTTTT. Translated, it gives CASSRDGVPGELFF.

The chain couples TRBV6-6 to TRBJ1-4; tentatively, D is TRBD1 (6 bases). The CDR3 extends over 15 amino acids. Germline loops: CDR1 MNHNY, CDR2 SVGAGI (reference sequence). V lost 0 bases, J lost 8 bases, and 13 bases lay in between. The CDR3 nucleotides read TGTGCCAGCAGTTACTCTGCAGGGGAAAACGAAAAACTGTTTTTT. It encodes CASSYSAGENEKLFF.

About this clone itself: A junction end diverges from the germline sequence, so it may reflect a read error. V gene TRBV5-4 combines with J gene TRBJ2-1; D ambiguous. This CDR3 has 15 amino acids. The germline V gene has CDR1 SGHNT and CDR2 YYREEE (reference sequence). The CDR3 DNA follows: TGTGCCAGCAGCTTGGCTAGTCCAGCCGTGAATGGGCAGTTCTTC. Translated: CASSLASPAVNGQFF.

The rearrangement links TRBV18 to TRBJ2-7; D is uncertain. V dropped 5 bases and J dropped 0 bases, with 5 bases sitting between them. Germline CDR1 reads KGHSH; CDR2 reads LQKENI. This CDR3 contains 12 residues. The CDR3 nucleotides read TGTGCCAGCTCATCGTACTCCTACGAGCAGTACTTC. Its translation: CASSSYSYEQYF.

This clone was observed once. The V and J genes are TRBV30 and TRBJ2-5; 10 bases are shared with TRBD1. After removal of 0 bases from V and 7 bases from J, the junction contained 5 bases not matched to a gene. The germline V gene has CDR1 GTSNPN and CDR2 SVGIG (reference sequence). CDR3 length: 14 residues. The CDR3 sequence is CAWSVSGTGATQYF. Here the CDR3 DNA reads TGTGCCTGGAGTGTATCCGGGACAGGGGCGACCCAGTACTTC.

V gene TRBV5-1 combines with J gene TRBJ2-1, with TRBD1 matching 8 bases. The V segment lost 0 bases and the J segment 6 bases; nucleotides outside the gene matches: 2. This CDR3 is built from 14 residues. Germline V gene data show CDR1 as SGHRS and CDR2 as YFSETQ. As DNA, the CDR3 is TGCGCCAGCAGCTTGGGGACAGGGATCAATGAGCAGTTCTTC. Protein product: CASSLGTGINEQFF. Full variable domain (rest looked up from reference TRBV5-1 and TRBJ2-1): KAGVTQTPRYLIKTRGQQVTLSCSPISGHRSVSWYQQTPGQGLQFLFEYFSETQRNKGNFPGRFSGRQFSNSRSEMNVSTLELGDSALYLCASSLGTGINEQFFGPGTRLTVL.

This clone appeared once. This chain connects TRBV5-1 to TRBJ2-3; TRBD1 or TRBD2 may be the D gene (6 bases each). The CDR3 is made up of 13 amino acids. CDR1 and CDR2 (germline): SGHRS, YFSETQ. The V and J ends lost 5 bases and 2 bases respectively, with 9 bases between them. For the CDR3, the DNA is TGCGCCAGCAGGAGGGGGGACACAGATACGCAGTATTTT. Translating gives CASRRGDTDTQYF.

The CDR3 DNA follows: TGTGCCAGCAGTGAAGGACGGCAGGGAAACTATGGCTACACCTTC. Its protein product is CASSEGRQGNYGYTF. The V gene is TRBV6-1, the J gene TRBJ1-2, with a tentative D call TRBD1 (5 bases). Trimming pared 1 base from V and 2 bases from J, leaving 11 bases between. Germline assignment: CDR1 MNHNS and CDR2 SASEGT. This CDR3 region has 15 residues.